Included here is one T cell receptor (beta chain) sequence, with context. As yet, its antigen is unknown. Germline V gene sequence: CDR1 SGDLS, CDR2 YYNGEE. This CDR3 is built from 16 residues. With 0 bases removed from V and 3 bases from J, the gap between germline ends came to 13 bases. These data originate in a study of CD8 T cells in Susac syndrome. The multiple sclerosis controls comprised treatment-naive patients whose relapsing-remitting disease was stable or active. Bulk CD8+ and CD4+ cells came from magnetic negative isolation; CD8+ TEMRA by FACS. cDNA came from approximately 0.5 to 1 ug RNA primed by random hexamers. Across 54 Vbeta and 13 Jbeta, immunoSEQ multiplex PCR amplified TCR beta CDR3. TCRdb re-analysed the immunoSEQ multiplex PCR reads in MiXCR, keeping a single row per CDR3 protein. Among 250,000 to 350,000 distinct CDR3 sequences listed, more than 75% were seen once. General study findings and limits: The TCR sequencing and HLA analysis in the study involved a relatively small number of individuals, as the study acknowledged.

Sequenced input: CD8+ T cells from PBMCs. This chain joins TRBV9 and TRBJ2-1, with D hard to call. This receptor was identified in a human donor with multiple sclerosis. In DNA form, the CDR3 reads TGTGCCAGCAGCGTAGGTAGTTCCTCAAACTACAATGAGCAGTTCTTC. This codes for CASSVGSSSNYNEQFF.